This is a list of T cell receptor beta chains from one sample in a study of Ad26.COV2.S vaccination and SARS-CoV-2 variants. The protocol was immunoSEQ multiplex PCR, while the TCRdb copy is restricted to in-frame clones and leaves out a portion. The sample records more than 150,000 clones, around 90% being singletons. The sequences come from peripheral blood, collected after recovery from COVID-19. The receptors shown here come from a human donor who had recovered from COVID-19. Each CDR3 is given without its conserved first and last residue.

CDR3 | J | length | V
ASSPGTGITDTQY | TRBJ2-3 | 13 | TRBV11-3
ASSEERLASNEQF | TRBJ2-1 | 13 | TRBV6-1
SASVRGDYGYT | TRBJ1-2 | 11 | TRBV20-1
ASSVDRGLETQY | TRBJ2-5 | 12 | TRBV9
ASSFGGSGSGELF | TRBJ2-2 | 13 | TRBV7-3
ASPDRGSGYT | TRBJ1-2 | 10 | TRBV30
ASSQVWDMNTEAF | TRBJ1-1 | 13 | TRBV3-1/TRBV3-2
ASSVRASGGTDTQY | TRBJ2-3 | 14 | TRBV2
ASSVGGDSYEQY | TRBJ2-7 | 12 | TRBV9
ASSERAGGRTDTQY | TRBJ2-3 | 14 | TRBV2
ATSDPKIIRDSVFPSSYNEQF | TRBJ2-1 | 21 | TRBV24-1
ASSLGTGGEETQY | TRBJ2-5 | 13 | TRBV4-2
ATSEPLRRGTDTQY | TRBJ2-3 | 14 | TRBV24-1
GIATDSYEQY | TRBJ2-7 | 10 | TRBV7-9
ASSPSLHRDPTSGRAIDEQF | TRBJ2-1 | 20 | TRBV18
ASTTEGNTIY | TRBJ1-3 | 10 | TRBV2
ASSLSGQTLDEQY | TRBJ2-7 | 13 | TRBV27